This T cell receptor beta chain was sequenced in a study of vaccination and CD4 T cells after COVID-19. At the level of the study: Post-vaccination samples were procured at a median of approximately 72 days following dose two (range 14 to 241). Overlapping SARS-CoV-2, HCoV-NL63, HCoV-OC43 and HCoV-229E spike peptides stimulated the cells.

Treatment noted: roughly 11-day PBMC culture with coronavirus spike peptide pools or control peptides (ViraFEST assay). TCR sequencing followed the expansion of antigen-specific T cells with peptide pools in ViraFEST. Positive SARS-CoV-2 PCR tests in convalescent patients dated from March to December 2020, pre-Alpha, Beta and Delta. This clonotype rates as medium-sized. Antigen unknown. With the Oncomine TCR Beta short-read assay, DNA from cultured CD4+ T cells was sequenced. TCRdb itself ran the PCR reads through MiXCR, one entry per CDR3 protein. The sample consists of approximately 4,900 distinct CDR3 sequences, approximately 24% of them appearing once. The CDR3 contains 14 residues. V was trimmed by 1 base and J by 7 bases, leaving 14 bases between them. CDR1 and CDR2 (germline): SGHVS, FQNEAQ.

The origin of this receptor is a human donor who had recovered from COVID-19. The chain uses TRBV7-8 and TRBJ2-7; D gene uncertain. This material consisted of CD4+ T cells from blood, cultured in vitro, taken after SARS-CoV-2 vaccination. CDR3 residues: CASSLEDPRREQYF. CDR3 coding DNA: TGTGCCAGCAGCTTAGAGGACCCCAGAAGGGAGCAGTACTTC. Using reference TRBV7-8 and TRBJ2-7 for the parts outside the CDR3, the full variable domain is GAGVSQSPRYKVAKRGQDVALRCDPISGHVSLFWYQQALGQGPEFLTYFQNEAQLDKSGLPSDRFFAERPEGSVSTLKIQRTQQEDSAVYLCASSLEDPRREQYFGPGTRLTVT.